The following is a T cell receptor beta chain sequence with its context. Its antigen remains unidentified. No much larger clone exists at a distance of one base, and base qualities are not known. The receptor library was made with the immunoSEQ multiplex PCR assay. A mixture of 60 forward primers for TCR Vbeta segments and 13 reverse primers for TCR Jbeta segments was used in the multiplex PCR. Amplification of the CDR3 region of rearranged TCR beta genes was performed with a multiplex PCR assay on genomic DNA. The amplified TCR beta libraries were sequenced on the Illumina HiSeq System as 87-base-pair reads. Turning to the authors' computational methods: In a later analysis, some 80 million unique TCR beta chains were counted across the approximately 640 repertoires, and about 10 million of these chains were shared by at least two donors. Raw reads were error-corrected and collapsed into unique sequences with a nearest-neighbor algorithm that merged closely related sequences to remove PCR and sequencing errors. V, D and J gene segments were assigned by aligning CDR3 sequences to IMGT reference sequences. Each retained sequence needed at least a six-nucleotide match to both a V gene segment and a J gene segment. A rearrangement counted as productive if the CDR3 had no stop codons and remained in frame with V and J, and every other rearrangement counted as non-productive. CDR3 was defined by IMGT convention, running from the second conserved V-encoded cysteine to the conserved J-encoded phenylalanine. In an earlier analysis of roughly 580 of the donors, sequences lacking an unambiguous match to a single V gene segment were excluded. In an earlier analysis of approximately 590 of the donors, V segments were called functional above 56.7% productive rearrangements and were called segregating when the between-donor standard deviation exceeded 5%. A statistical classification framework was developed to diagnose cytomegalovirus status using the catalog of TCR beta chain sequences. In a later analysis, V and J genes were assigned by comparing TCR nucleotide sequences against IMGT/GENE-DB human TR gene sequences. The TCRdist pipeline was used in a later analysis to assign CDR3 sequences and most-parsimonious VDJ recombination scenarios. A later analysis defined each TCR beta chain by its CDR3 amino acid sequence plus V-gene family, and excluded reads lacking a unique V-gene family. A later analysis removed several hundred highly shared, low-generation-probability nucleotide sequences to deal with suspected cross-contamination and a sequencing artifact. In a later analysis, a clonal expansion index for each public chain was calculated from normalized within-repertoire ranks of inferred template counts. Generation probabilities in a later analysis came from a VDJ recombination model fitted to out-of-frame rearrangements, and those results were checked against IGoR. A later analysis scored TCR-TCR, TCR-HLA and TCR-CMV co-occurrence with hypergeometric tests, applying a repertoire-size bias correction to TCR pairs. False discovery rates were estimated in a later analysis by permuting HLA or CMV assignments 20 times. A later analysis grouped co-occurring TCRs with DBSCAN, adding TCRdist sequence similarity when clustering within HLA-allele-positive subsets. Co-occurrence clustering excluded repertoires with fewer than 30,000 or more than 120,000 public chains, plus five with anomalous nucleotide sharing. Here the immuneACCESS table is served through TCRdb, limited to in-frame sequences with V and J called. Missing clones are a known gap in these copies; in checked studies unresolved V genes cover under half, and the rest lacks a known reason. V, J and clone size reflect that table, while D and trimming were determined from the DNA. Within this sample are about 120,000 clones, with over 70% of them counted one time only. Roughly 9.2% of the sample rests with the top ten.

The data are from a study of cytomegalovirus exposure and HLA in healthy donors (dated by TCRdb to the late 2010s). Regarding the study in general: An earlier analysis of about 530 of the donors reported over 250 Gb of sequence data and about 120 million unique TCR beta sequences obtained from 180 million or so T cells. About 330 gigabases of sequencing data and around 85 million unique TCR sequences made up an early release that covered under 750 HLA-typed donors. Of the approximately 370 genotyped donors, 70% to 90% were placed in the genetic ancestry cluster associated with self-reported Caucasian donors. The aim of the study was to test whether cataloging public T cell receptors could identify signatures of past pathogen exposure. The study profiled the T cell repertoires of hundreds of subjects by immunosequencing and related them to cytomegalovirus serostatus. A separate validation cohort of 100 to 150 different subjects was used in addition to the approximately 640-subject first cohort. The study combined high-throughput TCR immunosequencing, statistical association of individual TCRs with disease status, and machine learning to predict cytomegalovirus infection status. A later analysis re-examined previously published TCR beta repertoires from 500 to 700 donors and added high-resolution HLA genotyping to investigate patterns of TCR occurrence. In the later analysis, no new phenotypic data were used to find candidate immune exposures; instead, reliance was placed on TCR beta sequences and their occurrence across donors. An earlier analysis of roughly 600 of the donors used high-throughput TCR beta sequencing to judge whether each TCR beta V gene segment behaved as functional or pseudogenic. Donor age, sex, ethnicity and CMV serostatus were compiled together with the repertoire data. A later genetic analysis used genome-wide SNP genotypes for about 60% of the 666 donors, treating that subset as a discovery cohort. Every repertoire in the discovery cohort had been generated on one and the same sequencing platform. HLA typing covered class I and class II loci at four-digit resolution. Typing coverage differed by locus: A, B, C, DRB1 and DQB1 were typed in roughly 620-640 donors, DQA1 in 500 to 550, DPA1 in 600 to 610, and DPB1 in 450 to 480. Because of strong linkage in the cohort, roughly five DR-DQ haplotypes were treated as single units for association and clustering. On average, around 230,000 unique TCR beta nucleotide sequences were sequenced per donor among a few hundred genotyped donors of the cohort, with roughly 19% of those sequences being non-productive.

The cohort comprised some 680 healthy bone marrow donors. At the time of sampling, all cohort members were nominally healthy, though unrecorded immune exposures were likely present. The donor was CMV seropositive and was included in the group of 250 to 350 seropositive cohort members. A peripheral blood sample was collected from each donor, and TCR beta sequencing was performed on peripheral blood mononuclear cells. The Qiagen DNeasy Blood Extraction Kit was used to extract genomic DNA from the blood cell samples. On the study overall, not on this receptor specifically: Roughly uniform sequencing depth across donors was assumed in presence/absence analyses, although this assumption may not hold. The authors suggested that the approach could potentially be extended to other disease states and immunological phenotypes. Cytomegalovirus status was reported to be diagnosed by the classifier with high specificity and sensitivity in both the original and validation cohorts. Most TCR sequences were observed very rarely across donors, whereas some public TCRs were present in many individuals. The study gave a list of under 200 TCR beta chains associated with cytomegalovirus. A later analysis found that HLA-associated TCR beta chains were more clonally expanded and had lower generation probabilities than equally common non-associated chains. Compared with the approximately 670-donor mean, donors in an Asian-associated ancestry cluster had fewer N-insertions in productive TCRs, according to a later genetic analysis. Because HLA typing was unavailable for some donors at each locus, only the typed subset was used in association tests. The earlier analysis of about 600 of the donors excluded roughly 17 rarely observed V segments, including chromosome 9 orphons, because counts were too low. A later analysis reported that several top co-occurrence clusters appeared linked to parvovirus B19, influenza, CMV and Epstein-Barr virus. A later analysis found that TCR association rates varied across HLA loci, with DRB1 alleles showing the most associated TCRs and HLA-C alleles the fewest. In a later analysis, most CMV-associated TCR beta chains were found to appear HLA-restricted, with HLA associations seemingly driven largely by CMV exposure. In a later analysis, 16,951 TCR beta sequences were associated with specific HLA alleles at a false discovery rate of 0.05. A cluster of highly shared sequence variants was judged likely to represent a technical artifact of the sequencing pipeline. Immune exposure information for the cohort was limited to CMV serostatus. A later genetic analysis associated a missense DCLRE1C variant with V-gene and J-gene trimming of TCR beta chains, and an independent cohort replicated the association. Linkage disequilibrium might explain the correlated functional status among segregating V segments, but an unknown experimental factor could not be excluded. A further reported finding was that TCR beta sequences accurately predicted the HLA-A and HLA-B alleles for most subjects in the first cohort. In vitro tests confirmed that three of the cytomegalovirus-associated TCR beta chains recognize cytomegalovirus antigens. Assigning TCR associations to individual alleles was difficult when HLA alleles, especially DR and DQ, strongly co-occurred. Only TCR beta chains were sequenced in this cohort, and the absence of alpha or paired-chain data limited detectable features. An earlier analysis of around 600 of the donors showed that most TCR beta V segments appeared in productive rearrangements either about 87% or about 30% of the time, which broadly matched IMGT annotations.

Sequenced sample: PBMCs. This TCR came from a female donor in good health and CMV-seropositive.

The nucleotide sequence reads as follows: TGTGCCAGCAGCTTGGATCCCGCAGGGGGCTCCTACGAGCAGTACTTC. Its translation is CASSLDPAGGSYEQYF. The chain was built from TRBV5-4 and TRBJ2-7, with 7 central nucleotides matching TRBD1. The cysteine opens and the phenylalanine closes a CDR3 of 16 amino acids. Solely the CDR3 DNA is kept, with 48 bases framed from the first base. At the junction V is shortened by 0 bases and J by 0 bases; bases outside the gene matches: 6. Reading the germline V gene (reference sequence) gives CDR1 SGHNT and CDR2 YYREEE. Beyond the CDR3, the reference TRBV5-4 and TRBJ2-7 genes provide the residues; the full variable domain reads: ETGVTQSPTHLIKTRGQQVTLRCSSQSGHNTVSWYQQALGQGPQFIFQYYREEENGRGNFPPRFSGLQFPNYSSELNVNALELDDSALYLCASSLDPAGGSYEQYFGPGTRLTVT.